These T cell receptor beta chains were read from a single sample in a study of shared clonotypes between healthy human individuals. Profiling relied on immunoSEQ multiplex PCR, and the TCRdb table lists in-frame clones only, not all of them. The data contain around 1 million clones, approximately 80% of them singletons. The sample comprised memory CD4+ T cells sorted from blood. The source of these receptors is a man younger than 30 in good health. Both conserved end residues are part of each CDR3. A D gene is named only where the DNA matches it firmly. Clone size, where shown, is once, few, many, or a class for clones that have expanded.

j_gene,v_gene,d_gene,abundance,CDR3aa,CDR3nt
TRBJ2-7,TRBV4-1,-,-,CASSHPLGRDTTYEQYF,TGCGCCAGCAGCCACCCCTTGGGCCGGGACACAACCTACGAGCAGTACTTC
TRBJ1-2,TRBV28,-,-,CASSFGSKSVGGYTF,TGTGCCAGCAGTTTCGGGAGTAAATCTGTCGGTGGCTACACCTTC
TRBJ1-1,TRBV21-1,-,-,CASSKDTAENTEAFF,TGTGCCAGCAGCAAAGATACGGCCGAGAACACTGAAGCTTTCTTT
TRBJ2-1,TRBV6-1,-,once,CASSEARTYNEQFF,TGTGCCAGCAGTGAAGCGCGGACCTACAATGAGCAGTTCTTC
TRBJ1-5,TRBV12-5,TRBD1,-,CASGLGGQGQPQHF,TGTGCTAGTGGTTTGGGTGGACAGGGCCAGCCCCAGCATTTT
TRBJ1-1,TRBV7-9,TRBD1,few,CASSLGTGVNTEAFF,TGTGCCAGCAGCTTAGGGACAGGAGTGAACACTGAAGCTTTCTTT
TRBJ1-2,TRBV18,-,once,CASSPNRINYGYTF,TGTGCCAGCTCACCAAATAGGATAAACTATGGCTACACCTTC
TRBJ1-1,TRBV29-1,-,-,CSVGPRLNTEAFF,TGCAGCGTTGGCCCGAGATTGAACACTGAAGCTTTCTTT
TRBJ2-3,TRBV4-1,-,-,CASSQDPSGGTDTQYF,TGCGCCAGCAGCCAAGATCCGTCAGGCGGCACAGATACGCAGTATTTT
TRBJ1-2,TRBV30,-,once,CAWSRQVSLYTF,TGTGCCTGGAGTAGACAGGTTTCGCTCTACACCTTC
TRBJ2-5,TRBV30,-,-,CAWSVRGQETQYF,TGTGCCTGGAGTGTACGAGGTCAAGAGACCCAGTACTTC
TRBJ2-1,TRBV10-1,-,-,CASSESLAEYNEQFF,TGCGCCAGCAGTGAAAGTCTAGCTGAATACAATGAGCAGTTCTTC
TRBJ2-7,TRBV4-3,TRBD1,-,CASSHRTGSYEQYF,TGCGCCAGCAGCCATAGGACAGGGTCCTACGAGCAGTACTTC
TRBJ2-5,TRBV18,TRBD2,few,CASSPWTSGGLRPETQYF,TGTGCCAGCTCACCTTGGACTAGCGGGGGGCTCCGACCGGAGACCCAGTACTTC
TRBJ1-2,TRBV10-1,-,-,CASSERTNYGYTF,TGCGCCAGCAGTGAGCGTACTAACTATGGCTACACCTTC
TRBJ2-1,TRBV11-2,-,-,CASSSLSWASEQFF,TGTGCCAGCAGCTCACTCTCTTGGGCGAGCGAGCAGTTCTTC
TRBJ2-1,TRBV2,-,-,CASSAGRTGNEQFF,TGTGCCAGCAGCGCCGGGAGAACGGGCAATGAGCAGTTCTTC
TRBJ2-2,TRBV5-4,-,-,CASSLDGAATGELFF,TGTGCCAGCAGCTTGGATGGGGCAGCGACCGGGGAGCTGTTTTTT
TRBJ1-6,TRBV6-1,-,-,CASRAAVTPLHF,TGTGCCAGCAGGGCCGCGGTTACACCCCTCCACTTT
TRBJ2-7,TRBV6-5,TRBD1,-,CASSRPGQSYEQYF,TGTGCCAGCAGTAGACCGGGACAGTCCTACGAGCAGTACTTC
TRBJ1-2,TRBV28,-,-,CASSQTTAVNYGYTF,TGTGCCAGCAGTCAAACGACAGCCGTTAACTATGGCTACACCTTC
TRBJ1-6,TRBV6-1,-,-,CASSEIPSSPLHF,TGTGCCAGCAGTGAAATACCAAGTTCACCCCTCCACTTT
TRBJ1-2,TRBV9,-,-,CASSVDRSYGYTF,TGTGCCAGCAGCGTAGACAGGTCCTATGGCTACACCTTC
TRBJ2-6,TRBV9,TRBD2,-,CASSAPLGAGESGANVLTF,TGTGCCAGCAGCGCCCCGTTGGGAGCGGGAGAGTCTGGGGCCAACGTCCTGACTTTC
TRBJ2-5,TRBV9,-,-,CASSEERGLGTQYF,TGTGCCAGCAGCGAAGAGAGGGGACTCGGGACCCAGTACTTC
TRBJ1-6,TRBV18,TRBD1,-,CASSPQGANSPLHF,TGTGCCAGCTCACCGCAGGGGGCCAATTCACCCCTCCACTTT
TRBJ2-7,TRBV5-1,TRBD2,few,CASSRLAGVRNEQYF,TGCGCCAGCAGCCGACTAGCGGGAGTTAGGAACGAGCAGTACTTC
TRBJ2-7,TRBV6-4,-,-,CASSGGVSYEQYF,TGTGCCAGCAGTGGGGGAGTCTCCTACGAGCAGTACTTC
TRBJ1-1,TRBV5-1,TRBD1,-,CASSAQGATEAFF,TGCGCCAGCAGCGCCCAGGGGGCCACTGAAGCTTTCTTT
TRBJ1-2,TRBV6-1,-,-,CASSGQRETYYGYTF,TGTGCCAGCAGTGGGCAGAGGGAGACGTACTATGGCTACACCTTC
TRBJ1-4,TRBV5-6,-,-,CASSHRTVSNEKLFF,TGTGCCAGCAGCCACCGGACAGTATCTAATGAAAAACTGTTTTTT
TRBJ2-2,TRBV12-5,-,-,CASGRGELNTGELFF,TGTGCTAGTGGCCGCGGGGAATTGAACACCGGGGAGCTGTTTTTT
TRBJ2-3,TRBV2,-,-,CASSKNRADTQYF,TGTGCCAGCAGTAAGAACAGGGCAGATACGCAGTATTTT
TRBJ1-2,TRBV7-9,-,-,CASSLANTNYGYTF,TGTGCCAGCAGCTTAGCAAATACTAACTATGGCTACACCTTC
TRBJ2-4,TRBV19,TRBD2,-,CASSIGREAKNIQYF,TGTGCCAGTAGTATAGGGCGGGAGGCCAAAAACATTCAGTACTTC
TRBJ2-6,TRBV5-4,-,-,CASTSVHSGANVLTF,TGTGCCAGCACCTCGGTGCACTCTGGGGCCAACGTCCTGACTTTC
TRBJ2-5,TRBV7-3,-,-,CASSVLSGLRKTQYF,TGTGCCAGCAGCGTCTTATCGGGGTTGAGGAAGACCCAGTACTTC
TRBJ2-5,TRBV19,TRBD1,-,CASSIFPGGEETQYF,TGTGCCAGTAGTATCTTTCCAGGGGGAGAAGAGACCCAGTACTTC
TRBJ1-5,TRBV2,-,once,CASSEGSNQPQHF,TGTGCCAGCAGCGAGGGTAGCAATCAGCCCCAGCATTTT
TRBJ1-5,TRBV5-1,TRBD1,-,CATPYPGGFNQPQHF,TGCGCCACCCCGTATCCAGGGGGCTTTAATCAGCCCCAGCATTTT
TRBJ1-5,TRBV6-1,TRBD1,-,CASSTTGASQPQHF,TGTGCCAGCAGTACAACAGGGGCCAGCCAGCCCCAGCATTTT
TRBJ2-2,TRBV5-1,TRBD1,-,CASSPDRGLYTGELFF,TGCGCCAGCAGCCCCGACAGGGGGCTTTACACCGGGGAGCTGTTTTTT
TRBJ1-6,TRBV19,-,-,CASSGGAGLNNSPLHF,TGTGCCAGTAGTGGGGGGGCCGGACTAAATAATTCACCCCTCCACTTT
TRBJ1-1,TRBV7-9,-,-,CASSPLQDPRAEAFF,TGTGCCAGCAGCCCGCTACAGGACCCAAGGGCTGAAGCTTTCTTT
TRBJ2-6,TRBV19,-,-,CASLPQTGWSGANVLTF,TGTGCCAGCCTTCCTCAAACCGGTTGGTCTGGGGCCAACGTCCTGACTTTC
TRBJ2-1,TRBV14,TRBD2,-,CASSQGGTSGNLEQFF,TGTGCCAGCAGCCAAGGTGGGACTAGCGGGAATCTTGAGCAGTTCTTC
TRBJ1-3,TRBV11-2,TRBD1,-,CASSLTGVGNTIYF,TGTGCCAGCAGCCTAACAGGGGTTGGAAACACCATATATTTT
TRBJ2-3,TRBV5-1,TRBD2,-,CASSLSPSGSTDTQYF,TGCGCCAGCAGCTTGAGTCCTAGCGGGTCGACAGATACGCAGTATTTT
TRBJ2-7,TRBV6-1,-,-,CASREGLVASYEQYF,TGTGCCAGCAGGGAGGGGTTAGTGGCCTCCTACGAGCAGTACTTC
TRBJ2-7,TRBV9,-,-,CASSVDVRSYEQYF,TGTGCCAGCAGCGTTGACGTCCGCTCCTACGAGCAGTACTTC
TRBJ1-1,TRBV5-1,-,-,CASSLGGSSEAFF,TGCGCCAGCAGCTTGGGTGGCAGCTCTGAAGCTTTCTTT
TRBJ2-3,TRBV6-1,TRBD2,once,CASSEIAGGPSTDTQYF,TGTGCCAGCAGTGAGATAGCGGGGGGGCCGAGCACAGATACGCAGTATTTT
TRBJ1-2,TRBV5-1,-,-,CASSLDGTTKNGYTF,TGCGCCAGCAGCTTGGACGGGACAACTAAAAATGGCTACACCTTC
TRBJ1-6,TRBV6-6,-,once,CASSYSGGPNSPLHF,TGTGCCAGCAGTTACTCCGGGGGTCCCAATTCACCCCTCCACTTT
TRBJ2-3,TRBV12-5,-,-,CASGLGQDTDTQYF,TGTGCTAGTGGTTTGGGACAGGACACAGATACGCAGTATTTT
TRBJ1-1,TRBV6-5,-,few,CASRSRETTEAFF,TGTGCCAGCAGAAGTCGGGAGACCACTGAAGCTTTCTTT
TRBJ2-1,TRBV30,-,-,CAWSVQGGERNEQFF,TGTGCCTGGAGTGTCCAGGGGGGGGAGAGAAATGAGCAGTTCTTC
TRBJ1-1,TRBV30,-,few,CAWSVVGTEAFF,TGTGCCTGGAGTGTAGTGGGGACTGAAGCTTTCTTT